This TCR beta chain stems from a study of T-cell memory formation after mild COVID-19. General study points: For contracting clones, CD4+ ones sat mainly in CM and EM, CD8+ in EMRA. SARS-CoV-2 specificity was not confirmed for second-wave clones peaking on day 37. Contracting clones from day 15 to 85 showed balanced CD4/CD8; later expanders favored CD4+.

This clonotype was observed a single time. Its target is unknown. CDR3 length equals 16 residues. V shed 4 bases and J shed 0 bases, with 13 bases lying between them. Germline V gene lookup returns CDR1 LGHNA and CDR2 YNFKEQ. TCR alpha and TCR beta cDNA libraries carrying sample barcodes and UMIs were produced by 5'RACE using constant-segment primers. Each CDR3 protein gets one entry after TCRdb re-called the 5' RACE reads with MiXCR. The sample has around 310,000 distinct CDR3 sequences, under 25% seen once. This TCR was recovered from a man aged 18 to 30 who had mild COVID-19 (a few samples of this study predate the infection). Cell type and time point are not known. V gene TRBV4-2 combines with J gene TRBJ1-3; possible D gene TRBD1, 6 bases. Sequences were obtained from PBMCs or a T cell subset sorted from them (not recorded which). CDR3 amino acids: CASSRAQGASGNTIYF. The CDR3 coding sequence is TGTGCCAGCAGCCGAGCACAGGGTGCCTCTGGAAACACCATATATTTT.